The 26 T cell receptor beta chains presented below share a single source sample, sequenced in a study of T-cell memory formation after mild COVID-19 (dated by TCRdb to about 2021). The method was 5' RACE. Sequencer: Illumina NovaSeq 6000. The raw public reads went through TCRdb reprocessing: fastp at Q25, MiXCR clone calling, in-frame beta chains kept. Every CDR3 protein is listed once, alongside the most common genes and DNA of its rows. The sample table lists around 250,000 distinct CDR3 sequences, roughly 14% of them with a count of one. The ten most abundant clones make up about 2% of the sample. The sample consisted of PBMCs or a T cell subset sorted from them (not recorded which). All receptors come from an adult woman who had mild COVID-19 (a few samples of this study predate the infection). The sample titles of this study are shuffled in the database, so cell type and time point are left out; the donor was told from shared clones.

This clonotype was counted between two and nine times. CDR3: CASTSGSGGPVDGYTF. CDR3 nucleotides: TGTGCCAGCACCTCGGGTTCGGGGGGCCCAGTGGATGGCTACACCTTC. The chain recombines TRBV2 with TRBJ1-2; TRBD1 is a possible D gene (6 bases). The CDR3 is 16 residues long. V was pared by 7 bases and J by 6 bases, with 24 bases between. Germline lookup yields CDR1 SNHLY and CDR2 FYNNEI.

This clonotype has only a few counts. The chain has TRBV7-2 and TRBJ1-2; a weak D match, TRBD1 (5 bases). Germline assignment: CDR1 SGHTA and CDR2 FQGNSA. The ends were cut back, 4 bases at V and 5 bases at J, with 17 bases in the middle. This CDR3 comprises 15 residues. The CDR3 loop is CASSSLRYGAYGYTF. In nucleotides, the CDR3 is TGTGCCAGCAGCTCCCTACGGTACGGGGCGTATGGCTACACCTTC.

This clonotype was seen a handful of times. The chain joins TRBV3-1 to TRBJ1-5; 7 nucleotides match TRBD1. CDR3 size: 14 residues. CDR1 is LGHDT and CDR2 is YNNKEL in the germline V gene (reference sequence). Trimming took 4 bases from V and 7 from J; bases not matched to a gene: 7. For the CDR3, the DNA is TGTGCCAGCAGCCGAACCTCAGGGGGGCAGCCCCAGCATTTT. Encoded protein: CASSRTSGGQPQHF.

This clonotype occurred a few times. This rearrangement joins TRBV19 to TRBJ2-1; possible D gene TRBD2, 6 bases. The germline V gene encodes CDR1 LNHDA and CDR2 SQIVND (reference sequence). Trimming cost V 3 bases and J 7 bases, with 16 bases left between them. There are 15 residues in the CDR3. This chain's CDR3 is CASSMVSGLLNEQFF. CDR3 in DNA: TGTGCCAGTAGTATGGTCTCGGGACTCTTAAATGAGCAGTTCTTC.

CDR3 sequence reads: CASRSGTGDTYEQYF. DNA for the CDR3: TGTGCCAGCAGGTCCGGGACAGGGGATACCTACGAGCAGTACTTC. The V and J genes are TRBV6-6 and TRBJ2-7, with 10 bases identical to TRBD1. The CDR3 has 15 amino acids. The trim removed 6 bases at V and 2 bases at J, leaving 7 bases unmatched. In germline, CDR1 is MNHNY, CDR2 SVGAGI (reference sequence).

The chain carries TRBV4-2 and TRBJ1-4; D is unclear. Germline loops: CDR1 LGHNA, CDR2 YNFKEQ. V lost 3 bases, J lost 5 bases, and 10 bases lay in between. This CDR3 is 14 amino acids long. The CDR3 here is CASSHAGENEKLFF. CDR3 bases: TGTGCCAGCAGCCACGCTGGTGAGAATGAAAAACTGTTTTTT.

The chain uses TRBV12-3 or TRBV12-4 and TRBJ1-4, with 7 bases aligning to TRBD1. The V segment lost 3 bases and the J segment 12 bases; nucleotides outside the gene matches: 16. The CDR3 loop spans 16 amino acids. CDR3 DNA: TGTGCCAGCAGTTTTGAGGGGGCTGAAGAGTGGAGTCAACTGTTTTTT. Its translation: CASSFEGAEEWSQLFF.

The chain uses TRBV12-3 or TRBV12-4 and TRBJ2-2; 9 bases agree with TRBD2. Germline trimming cut 7 bases from V and 6 bases from J; bases unmatched to any gene: 6. The CDR3 has 14 amino acids. This CDR3 reads CASMGTSLPGELFF. CDR3 in DNA: TGTGCCAGCATGGGGACTAGCTTACCCGGGGAGCTGTTTTTT.

The chain has TRBV5-6 and TRBJ2-1; 7 bases match TRBD1. CDR1 is SGHDT and CDR2 is YYEEEE in the germline V gene. Trimming removed 0 bases from V and 2 bases from J; junction bases left unmatched: 5. This CDR3 comprises 16 residues. Here the CDR3 reads CASSLGPGTAYNEQFF. The CDR3 DNA reads TGTGCCAGCAGCTTGGGCCCCGGGACAGCCTACAATGAGCAGTTCTTC.

In this sample, this clonotype turned up many times. The rearrangement links TRBV5-4 to TRBJ1-1; D not certain. The CDR3 runs 13 residues. The V gene's germline CDR1 is SGHNT and CDR2 YYREEE (reference sequence). V gave up 2 bases and J gave up 4 bases, with 9 bases separating them. CDR3 bases: TGTGCCAGCAGCTTTGTGGGGTTCACTGAAGCTTTCTTT. This sequence encodes CASSFVGFTEAFF.

Ten or more counts support this clonotype. One end of the junction does not line up with germline, which may come from a read error. The J gene is TRBJ2-7, the V gene TRBV7-7; 9 bases fit TRBD2. The CDR3 totals 15 residues. The V gene's germline CDR1 is SSHAT and CDR2 FNYEAQ (reference sequence). The CDR3, as DNA: TGTGCTAGCAGTCTAGGGTCTAGCGGGACCTACGAGCAGTACTTC. It codes for CASSLGSSGTYEQYF.

V is TRBV7-9 and J is TRBJ1-1; 7 bases are a match to TRBD1. Germline trimming cut 5 bases from V and 10 bases from J; bases unmatched to any gene: 10. The CDR3 contains 13 residues. Germline CDR1 SEHNR, CDR2 FQNEAQ (reference sequence). The CDR3 loop is CASSLQGPATAFF. The CDR3 DNA is TGTGCCAGCAGCCTACAGGGGCCCGCGACAGCTTTCTTT.

This clonotype has just a few counts. The genes are TRBV5-1 and TRBJ1-1; no definite D call. CDR1 SGHRS and CDR2 YFSETQ come from the germline V gene. Between the trimmed V and J ends, which lost 0 bases and 1 base, there was a span of 10 bases. This CDR3 has 15 amino acids. The CDR3 region has the DNA TGCGCCAGCAGCTTGGGGTCACGCTGGAACACTGAAGCTTTCTTT. The encoded protein is CASSLGSRWNTEAFF.

The rearrangement links TRBV6-2 or TRBV6-3 to TRBJ1-5; D unresolved. This CDR3 has 17 residues. V lost 0 bases and J lost 3, with 15 bases in between. CDR1 is MNHEY and CDR2 is SVGEGT in the germline V gene. This CDR3 reads CASSYSMIRFHNQPQHF. The CDR3 coding sequence is TGTGCCAGCAGTTACTCGATGATCAGGTTCCACAATCAGCCCCAGCATTTT.

This chain connects TRBV3-1 to TRBJ2-2; D call uncertain. Germline CDR1 is LGHDT and CDR2 is YNNKEL (reference sequence). The CDR3 is 13 residues long. Trimming removed 4 bases at V and 3 bases at J, with 6 bases between. The CDR3 nucleotides are TGTGCCAGCAGCCCCGAGGACACCGGGGAGCTGTTTTTT. Translation: CASSPEDTGELFF.

This clonotype turned up a few times. The J gene is TRBJ1-2, the V gene TRBV4-3; TRBD1 is a possible D gene (5 bases). V was cut by 1 base and J by 1 base, with 10 bases left in between. The CDR3 has 15 residues. Germline CDR1 LGHNA, CDR2 YSLEER. The CDR3: CASSQVRGVNYGYTF. For the CDR3, the DNA is TGCGCCAGCAGCCAAGTGAGGGGCGTTAACTATGGCTACACCTTC.

The chain carries TRBV19 and TRBJ2-7; TRBD1 matches 11 bases. Per the germline V gene, CDR1 is LNHDA and CDR2 is SQIVND (reference sequence). V was clipped by 3 bases and J by 2 bases; unmatched bases: 12. The length of the CDR3 is 18 residues. In nucleotides, the CDR3 is TGTGCCAGTAGTATGGCGAGGACAGGGGGCTTAAGAACCTACGAGCAGTACTTC. Protein: CASSMARTGGLRTYEQYF. Full variable domain (outside the CDR3, taken from reference TRBV19 and TRBJ2-7): DGGITQSPKYLFRKEGQNVTLSCEQNLNHDAMYWYRQDPGQGLRLIYYSQIVNDFQKGDIAEGYSVSREKKESFPLTVTSAQKNPTAFYLCASSMARTGGLRTYEQYFGPGTRLTVT.

The rearrangement uses TRBV12-3 or TRBV12-4 and TRBJ2-7, with TRBD1 as a possible D gene (5 bases). This CDR3 comprises 12 residues. The V end was cut by 6 bases, the J end by 6 bases, with 12 bases between. Here the CDR3 reads CASSSQGVEQYF. DNA for the CDR3: TGTGCCAGCAGCTCCCAAGGGGTCGAGCAGTACTTC.

This clonotype was counted only a few times. The V gene is TRBV30, the J gene TRBJ1-3, with D perhaps TRBD1 (6 bases). The length of the CDR3 is 19 residues. Germline V gene lookup returns CDR1 GTSNPN and CDR2 SVGIG (reference sequence). The V gene lost 0 bases and the J gene lost 0 bases, with 21 bases spanning the gap. The CDR3 here is CAWSVQPTNRAFSGNTIYF. DNA of the CDR3: TGTGCCTGGAGTGTTCAACCCACGAACAGGGCTTTCTCTGGAAACACCATATATTTT.

This chain links TRBV6-6 with TRBJ2-4; 8 bases match TRBD2. The CDR3 length is 14 residues. Losses at the gene ends were 5 bases for V and 5 bases for J; bases not matched to a gene: 5. Germline loops: CDR1 MNHNY, CDR2 SVGAGI (reference sequence). The CDR3 protein is CASSQLAVQNIQYF. The CDR3 DNA sequence: TGTGCCAGCAGTCAACTAGCGGTGCAAAACATTCAGTACTTC.

This clonotype came up a few times. The chain joins TRBV7-3 to TRBJ1-1; 7 nucleotides line up with TRBD1. This CDR3 comprises 19 residues. Germline V gives CDR1 SGHTA, CDR2 FQGTGA. V was clipped by 1 base and J by 3 bases; unmatched bases: 17. CDR3 bases: TGTGCCAGCAGCTTAATGCTCCGACAGGGCCTCCCCTCGCACACTGAAGCTTTCTTT. Translating gives CASSLMLRQGLPSHTEAFF.

The gene calls are TRBV6-5 and TRBJ1-2, with D unclear. This CDR3 comprises 13 residues. Germline values: CDR1 MNHEY, CDR2 SVGAGI. Trimming pared 6 bases from V and 1 base from J, leaving 9 bases between. The CDR3 coding sequence is TGTGCCAGCAGAACCCCAAGTAACTATGGCTACACCTTC. Translated: CASRTPSNYGYTF.

The V and J genes are TRBV30 and TRBJ1-2; 10 positions match TRBD1. This CDR3 has 13 amino acids. Trimming cost V 5 bases and J 0 bases; bases outside gene matches: 0. In germline, CDR1 is GTSNPN, CDR2 SVGIG (reference sequence). CDR3 residues: CAWGTGANYGYTF. For the CDR3, the DNA is TGTGCCTGGGGGACAGGGGCTAACTATGGCTACACCTTC.

This clonotype was seen a few times. This chain links TRBV12-3 or TRBV12-4 with TRBJ2-3; D uncertain. V lost 4 bases and J lost 1, with 15 bases in between. This CDR3 comprises 16 residues. CDR3 region: CASSSPLQTGTDTQYF. The CDR3 bases are TGTGCCAGCAGTTCACCCCTTCAGACGGGCACAGATACGCAGTATTTT.

The gene calls are TRBV6-5 and TRBJ2-2, with D uncertain. This CDR3 has 14 amino acids. Germline-derived CDR1 and CDR2 are MNHEY and SVGAGI. Trimming stripped 8 bases from V and 2 bases from J, with 12 bases between. CDR3: CASQKAVNTGELFF. The CDR3 nucleotides read TGTGCCAGCCAAAAGGCGGTTAACACCGGGGAGCTGTTTTTT.

The chain couples TRBV20-1 to TRBJ1-6; no definite D call. The CDR3 spans 13 residues. Trimming removed 0 bases from V and 7 bases from J, with 7 bases in between. The germline V gene has CDR1 DFQATT and CDR2 SNEGSKA (reference sequence). The CDR3 DNA follows: TGCAGTGCTAGAGATCGAAGGAATTCACCCCTCCACTTT. Its protein product is CSARDRRNSPLHF.